The text below deals with one T cell receptor (beta chain). Its antigen remains unidentified. This sample stems from a study of vaccination and CD4 T cells after COVID-19. Findings of the study overall: In convalescent patients, a median around 86% of reactive clones appeared only post-vaccination. Post-vaccination reactive clonotypes (median roughly 35) did not differ significantly from post-infection (approximately 20).

Documented treatment: roughly nine-day PBMC culture with coronavirus spike peptide pools or control peptides (ViraFEST assay). Oncomine TCR Beta short-read sequencing was applied to DNA from cultured CD4+ T cells. TCRdb passed the PCR reads through MiXCR, listing each CDR3 protein once. The sample lists about 15,000 distinct CDR3 sequences, over 70% occurring once. Specimen: CD4+ T cells from blood, cultured in vitro. This clonotype was obtained from a human donor who had recovered from COVID-19.

CDR3: CASSKSTLAAFTDTQYF. Written as DNA, the CDR3 is TGTGCCAGCAGCAAATCTACACTAGCGGCGTTCACAGATACGCAGTATTTT. The J gene is TRBJ2-3, the V gene TRBV9; TRBD2 matches 8 bases. This CDR3 contains 17 residues. The germline CDR1 and CDR2 sequences are SGDLS and YYNGEE. V was clipped by 4 bases and J by 2 bases; unmatched bases: 12.